Included here is one T cell receptor beta chain sequence, with context. This clone was counted only a few times. There is no known antigen for this receptor. Base qualities were left out, and no much larger clone turns up one base away. The entire amount of isolated RNA was reverse transcribed using the High Capacity cDNA Reverse Transcription Kit, so the sequenced TCRB transcripts were expressed ones. Naive, central memory and regulatory T cell samples underwent deep immunoSEQ sequencing, averaging approximately 3.3 million total reads per sample. Sorted cells were lysed in RLT buffer, and RNA was extracted using DNase-treated RNeasy Micro or Mini kits according to cell number. To prevent cross-contamination, every cell subset was processed on its own, while patient and healthy donor samples were processed together. Using the immunoSEQ multiplex PCR, TCRB sequences were amplified from cDNA into 87-bp fragments spanning the CDR3 region. Sequencing of the amplicons was performed on the Illumina HiSeq platform. Per the original workflow: Synthetic template baselines were used to correct PCR bias computationally, reads within Hamming distance 2 were collapsed, and singletons that could not be merged were discarded. Reads were aligned to IMGT to assign V, D and J genes, CDR3 length, and insertions or deletions at six rearrangement sites. Clonotype counts were normalized to sorted cell number within each subset before computing true diversity and Gini coefficients with the tcR R package. The overlap coefficient, calculated on TCRB nucleotide sequences, was used to measure repertoire sharing. As a proxy for the pre-selection repertoire, out-of-frame TCRB sequences from naive cells were analyzed. As stored in TCRdb, this immuneACCESS dataset retains in-frame rearrangements with V and J assigned. A fraction of the clones does not appear; measured against another copy, unresolved V genes explain less than half of the discrepancy, and the remainder lacks a known reason. V and J calls and clone size follow that table, whereas D and trimming were derived from the DNA. This sample is represented by around 500,000 clones; roughly 10% of them were singletons. More than 0.045% of the sample belongs to the ten largest clones.

Reading from cysteine to phenylalanine, the CDR3 counts 14 amino acids. The retained sequence is limited to the CDR3, 42 bases, with the frame set at the first base. From the germline V gene, CDR1 is SGHTA and CDR2 is FQGNSA. V is pared back by 6 bases and J by 4 bases, with 15 bases lying between the germline termini. Each donor gave one peripheral blood draw, roughly 110 mL on average, collected into heparinised tubes. A BD FACSAria II was used to sort naive, central memory, regulatory and stem cell-like memory CD4+ T cells with a panel that included CD45RO, CCR7, CD25, CD127, CD95 and CD27. Every sorted population had a purity above 95%. PBMCs were isolated right away by Lymphoprep density gradient centrifugation and were stained directly, without culture. Samples were stained and sorted in pairs, with one healthy donor and one patient per experiment, so that batch effects were minimized. The sample comes from a study of beta chain features in type 1 diabetes (dated 2018 in TCRdb). Concerning the study at large: Mean age, gender distribution, total cell number and subset yield were not different between patients and healthy donors. A total of 85 million to 140 million sorted cells were examined across all samples, and a strong correlation was observed between cell number per subset and RNA yield. The study compared the TCRB repertoires of sorted circulating CD4+ T cell subsets in recently diagnosed type 1 diabetes patients with those in matched healthy donors. Naive and central memory subsets were obtained from all 30 or so donors, but regulatory and stem cell-like memory subsets were isolated from only 8 patients and roughly 8 healthy donors.

Study-wide conclusions, independent of this receptor: At VDJ recombination sites, type 1 diabetes patients had fewer insertions and more deleted nucleotides, which implies abnormalities in thymic rearrangement. Naive, central memory and regulatory TCRB repertoires appeared to be more alike among patients than among healthy donors. In all four CD4+ subsets, TCRB CDR3 length was moderately but significantly shorter in type 1 diabetes patients. HLA sub-analyses involved small numbers of individuals, so any influence of HLA type on TCRB rearrangement remained unresolved. Because cDNA was sequenced instead of genomic DNA, highly expressing activated cells could be over-represented, though the groups showed no difference in activation or CD3 levels. PCR might favor shorter templates, but patient and control samples were amplified and corrected together, so any skew would affect both groups equally.

The rearranged chain carries TRBV7-2 and TRBJ2-5, and perhaps TRBD2 as D gene, on 6 matching bases. Input material: naive CD4+ T cells from blood. The cell subset or site label, as the study defines it: true naive CD4+ T cells. This TCR came from a woman younger than 30 in good health. The CDR3 here reads CASSAAGLGETQYF. DNA sequence: TGTGCCAGCAGTGCCGCGGGACTGGGAGAGACCCAGTACTTC.